This TCR beta chain was observed in a study of T cells expressing NK-cell markers. TCRdb re-called the 5' RACE reads, yielding one record per CDR3 amino acid sequence without DNA. Recorded for this sample: 2,200 or so distinct CDR3 sequences. CDR1 and CDR2 (germline): SGDLS, YYNGEE. CDR3 size: 15 residues. The sequencing input was blood T cells: a sorted CD56 or NKG2C T cell subset, CD4+ or CD8+ T cells, or bulk PBMC T cells (not recorded which). The rearrangement uses TRBV9 and TRBJ2-5; the TRBD2 assignment by TCRdb is unverifiable without DNA. The receptor comes from a woman between 18 and 29 years old in good health. The CDR3 here is CASSASSGGAVTQYF.